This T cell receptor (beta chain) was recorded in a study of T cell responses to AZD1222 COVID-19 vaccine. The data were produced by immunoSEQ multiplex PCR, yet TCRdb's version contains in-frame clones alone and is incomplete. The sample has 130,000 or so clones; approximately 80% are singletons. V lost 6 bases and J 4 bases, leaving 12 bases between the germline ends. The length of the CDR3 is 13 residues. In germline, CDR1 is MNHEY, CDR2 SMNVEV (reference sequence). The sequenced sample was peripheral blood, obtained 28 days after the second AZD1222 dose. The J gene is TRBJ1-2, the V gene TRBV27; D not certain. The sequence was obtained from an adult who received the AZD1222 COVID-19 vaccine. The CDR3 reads CASSPDTVYGYTF. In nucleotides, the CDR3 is TGTGCCAGCAGCCCTGACACGGTCTATGGCTACACCTTC.